A single sample is the source of the 9 T cell receptor beta chains below, sequenced in a study of regulatory T cells in long-lasting Graves disease. Arm-PCR of CDR3 regions with iRepertoire HTBI primers generated TCR beta libraries. TCRdb redid the calling of the multiplex PCR reads with MiXCR, one entry per CDR3 protein. The sample has 500,000 to 700,000 distinct CDR3 sequences, 15% to 20% seen once. Time point defined: newly diagnosed GD, antithyroid drugs for less than 3 months. The TCR library used RNA extracted from PBMCs. The same sample was also studied in work on T cells in Graves' hyperthyroidism and ophthalmopathy.

The sequenced sample was peripheral blood mononuclear cells (PBMCs), obtained at new diagnosis, from a patient treated with antithyroid drugs. The receptors were sampled from a woman aged 25-40 years with Graves disease.

This clonotype was detected many times. The gene calls are TRBV6-4 and TRBJ2-2; D not certain. Germline V gene lookup returns CDR1 MRHNA and CDR2 SNTAGT. Trimming removed 2 bases at V and 2 bases at J, with 0 bases between. The CDR3 loop spans 12 amino acids. The CDR3 DNA follows: TGTGCCAGCAGTGACAACACCGGGGAGCTGTTTTTT. Its protein product is CASSDNTGELFF.

This clonotype has at least ten counts. V usage is TRBV15 and J usage is TRBJ1-4; D not resolved. CDR3 size: 14 residues. V shed 2 bases and J shed 8 bases, with 12 bases lying between them. In germline, CDR1 is LNHNV, CDR2 YYDKDF (reference sequence). The CDR3 nucleotides are TGTGCCACCAGCAGAACCCCGGCCGTAGAAAAACTGTTTTTT. Residues: CATSRTPAVEKLFF.

The sample holds a few counts of this clonotype. The chain uses TRBV30 and TRBJ1-6; tentatively, D is TRBD1 (6 bases). CDR3 length: 15 residues. Trimming cost V 2 bases and J 8 bases, with 16 bases left between them. From germline, CDR1 is GTSNPN and CDR2 SVGIG (reference sequence). The CDR3 nucleotides are TGTGCCTGGAGTCTTCCGGGACAAGACGATTCACCCCTCCACTTT. The encoded protein is CAWSLPGQDDSPLHF. Looking up the rest from reference TRBV30 and TRBJ1-6 gives the full variable domain: SQTIHQWPATLVQPVGSPLSLECTVEGTSNPNLYWYRQAAGRGLQLLFYSVGIGQISSEVPQNLSASRPQDRQFILSSKKLLLSDSGFYLCAWSLPGQDDSPLHFGNGTRLTVT.

At least ten counts were recorded for this clonotype. The chain is built from TRBV10-3 and TRBJ2-7; possibly TRBD1 or TRBD2 for D (5 bases each). V lost 6 bases to trimming and J lost 2 bases, with 20 bases between them. The CDR3 loop spans 16 amino acids. Per the germline V gene, CDR1 is ENHRY and CDR2 is SYGVKD. In DNA, the CDR3 is TGTGCCATCAGGCCCGCCCCGGGACCGAGTGCCTACGAGCAGTACTTC. As protein: CAIRPAPGPSAYEQYF.

The CDR3: CASSVWSGRTYNEQFF. Here the CDR3 DNA reads TGTGCCAGCAGTGTGTGGAGCGGAAGGACCTACAATGAGCAGTTCTTC. The rearrangement joins TRBV2 to TRBJ2-1; D is possibly TRBD2 (5 bases). The CDR3 runs 16 residues. The V end was cut by 4 bases, the J end by 2 bases, with 15 bases between. The V gene's germline CDR1 is SNHLY and CDR2 FYNNEI.

Remarks on this clonotype: This may be a read error, as it is one base from a much larger clone. The J gene is TRBJ2-7, the V gene TRBV7-2; D is unclear. From germline, CDR1 is SGHTA and CDR2 FQGNSA. The CDR3 runs to 12 residues. The CDR3 DNA follows: TGTGCCAGCAGATTAGATGGGTCGAAGCAGTACTTC. Its translation: CASRLDGSKQYF.

The gene calls are TRBV7-8 and TRBJ2-1; D gene unclear. The CDR3 has 12 residues. The V and J ends lost 10 bases and 6 bases respectively, with 13 bases between them. Germline CDR1 SGHVS, CDR2 FQNEAQ. CDR3 nucleotide sequence: TGTGCCACACTTAAGGTCGCCAATGAGCAGTTCTTC. Translating it yields CATLKVANEQFF. Looking up the rest from reference TRBV7-8 and TRBJ2-1 gives the full variable domain: GAGVSQSPRYKVAKRGQDVALRCDPISGHVSLFWYQQALGQGPEFLTYFQNEAQLDKSGLPSDRFFAERPEGSVSTLKIQRTQQEDSAVYLCATLKVANEQFFGPGTRLTVL.

This clonotype was observed at least ten times. V usage is TRBV11-2 and J usage is TRBJ2-7; 8 nucleotides align to TRBD2. Germline values: CDR1 SGHAT, CDR2 FQNNGV. CDR3 length: 14 residues. The trim removed 5 bases at V and 5 bases at J, leaving 8 bases unmatched. CDR3 coding DNA: TGTGCCAGCAGCCAAACCATCGGGGGGGACGAGCAGTACTTC. Protein sequence: CASSQTIGGDEQYF.

This clonotype has at least ten counts. The V call is TRBV6-1, the J call TRBJ1-5; D is uncertain. Germline CDR1 reads MNHNS; CDR2 reads SASEGT. This CDR3 is built from 15 residues. V lost 7 bases, J lost 4 bases, and 17 bases lay in between. This CDR3 is CASTPPGSPNQPQHF. The DNA for the CDR3 is TGTGCCAGCACCCCGCCGGGGTCTCCTAATCAGCCCCAGCATTTT.